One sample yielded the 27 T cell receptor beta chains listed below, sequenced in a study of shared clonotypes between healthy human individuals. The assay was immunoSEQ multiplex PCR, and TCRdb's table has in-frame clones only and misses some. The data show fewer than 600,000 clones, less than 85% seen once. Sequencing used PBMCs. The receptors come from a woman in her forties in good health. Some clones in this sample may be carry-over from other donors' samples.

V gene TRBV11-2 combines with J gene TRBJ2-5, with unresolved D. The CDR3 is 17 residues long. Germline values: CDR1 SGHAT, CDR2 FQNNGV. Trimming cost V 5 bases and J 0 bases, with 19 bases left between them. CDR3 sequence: CASSAYGRANYQETQYF. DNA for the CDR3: TGTGCCAGCAGCGCATATGGCAGAGCGAATTACCAAGAGACCCAGTACTTC.

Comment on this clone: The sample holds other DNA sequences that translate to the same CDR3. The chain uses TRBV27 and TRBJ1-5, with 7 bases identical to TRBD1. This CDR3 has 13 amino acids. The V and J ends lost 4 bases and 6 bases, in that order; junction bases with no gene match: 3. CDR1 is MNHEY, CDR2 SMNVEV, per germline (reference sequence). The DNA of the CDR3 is TGTGCCAGCAGTTCACAGGGGCGTCAGCCCCAGCATTTT. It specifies CASSSQGRQPQHF.

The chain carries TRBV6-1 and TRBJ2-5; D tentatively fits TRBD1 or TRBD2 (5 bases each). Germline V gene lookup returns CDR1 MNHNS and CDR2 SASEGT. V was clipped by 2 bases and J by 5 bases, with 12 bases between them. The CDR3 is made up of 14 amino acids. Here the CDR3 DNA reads TGTGCCAGCAGTGAAATTGGGGGAGCCGAGACCCAGTACTTC. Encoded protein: CASSEIGGAETQYF.

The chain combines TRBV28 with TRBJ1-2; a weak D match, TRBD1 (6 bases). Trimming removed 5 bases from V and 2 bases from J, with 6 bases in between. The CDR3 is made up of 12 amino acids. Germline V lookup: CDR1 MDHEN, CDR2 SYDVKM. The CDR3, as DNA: TGTGCCAGCAGTACAGGGAACTATGGCTACACCTTC. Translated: CASSTGNYGYTF.

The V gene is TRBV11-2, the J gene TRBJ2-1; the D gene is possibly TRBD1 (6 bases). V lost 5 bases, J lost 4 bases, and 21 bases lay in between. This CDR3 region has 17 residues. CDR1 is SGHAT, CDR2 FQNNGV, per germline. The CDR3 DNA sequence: TGTGCCAGCAGCCCCCCCCCAGGGGAGACAAGATACAATGAGCAGTTCTTC. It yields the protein CASSPPPGETRYNEQFF.

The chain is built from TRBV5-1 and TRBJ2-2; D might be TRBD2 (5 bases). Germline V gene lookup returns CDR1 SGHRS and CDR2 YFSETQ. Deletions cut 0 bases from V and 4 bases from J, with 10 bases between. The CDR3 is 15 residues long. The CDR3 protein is CASSLDGGSTGELFF. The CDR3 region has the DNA TGCGCCAGCAGCTTGGATGGAGGCAGCACCGGGGAGCTGTTTTTT.

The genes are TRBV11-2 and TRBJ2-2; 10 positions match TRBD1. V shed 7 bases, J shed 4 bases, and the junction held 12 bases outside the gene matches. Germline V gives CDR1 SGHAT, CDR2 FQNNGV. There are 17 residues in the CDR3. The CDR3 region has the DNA TGTGCCAGCATCCTTGGACCTGGGACAGGGGCCACCGGGGAGCTGTTTTTT. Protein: CASILGPGTGATGELFF.

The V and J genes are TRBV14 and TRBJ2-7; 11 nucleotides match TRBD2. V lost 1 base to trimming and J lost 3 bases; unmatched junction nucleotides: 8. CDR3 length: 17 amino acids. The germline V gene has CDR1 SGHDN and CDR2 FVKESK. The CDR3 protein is CASSQALAGGPLYEQYF. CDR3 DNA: TGTGCCAGCAGCCAAGCCTTAGCGGGAGGGCCCCTCTACGAGCAGTACTTC.

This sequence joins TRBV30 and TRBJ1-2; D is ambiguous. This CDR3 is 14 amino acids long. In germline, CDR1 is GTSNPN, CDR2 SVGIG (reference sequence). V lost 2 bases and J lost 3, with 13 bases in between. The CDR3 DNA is TGTGCCTGGAGTTCTCAGACATACCACTATGGCTACACCTTC. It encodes CAWSSQTYHYGYTF.

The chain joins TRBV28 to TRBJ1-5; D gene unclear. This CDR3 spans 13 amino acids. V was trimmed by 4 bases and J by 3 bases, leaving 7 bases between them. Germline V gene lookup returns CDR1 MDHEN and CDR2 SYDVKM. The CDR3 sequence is CASSSGANQPQHF. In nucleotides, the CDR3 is TGTGCCAGCAGTTCAGGAGCCAATCAGCCCCAGCATTTT.

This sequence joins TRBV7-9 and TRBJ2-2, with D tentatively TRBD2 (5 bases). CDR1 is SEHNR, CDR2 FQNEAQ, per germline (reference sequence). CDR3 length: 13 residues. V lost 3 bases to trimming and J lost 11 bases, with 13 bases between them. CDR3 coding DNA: TGTGCCAGCAGCTTGGGGAGCGCTCGTGAGCTGTTTTTT. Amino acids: CASSLGSARELFF.

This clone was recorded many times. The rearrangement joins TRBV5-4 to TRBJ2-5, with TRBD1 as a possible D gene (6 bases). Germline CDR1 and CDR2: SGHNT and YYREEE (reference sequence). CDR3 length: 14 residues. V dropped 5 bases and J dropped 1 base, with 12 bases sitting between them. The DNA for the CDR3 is TGTGCCAGCAGTCGGACAGTCTTCCAAGAGACCCAGTACTTC. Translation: CASSRTVFQETQYF.

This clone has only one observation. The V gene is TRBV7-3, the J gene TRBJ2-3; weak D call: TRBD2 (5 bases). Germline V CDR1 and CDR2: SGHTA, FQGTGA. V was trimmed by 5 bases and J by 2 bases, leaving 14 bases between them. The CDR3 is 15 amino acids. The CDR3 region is CASSRASGNTDTQYF. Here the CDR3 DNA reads TGTGCCAGCAGCCGAGCTTCGGGGAACACAGATACGCAGTATTTT.

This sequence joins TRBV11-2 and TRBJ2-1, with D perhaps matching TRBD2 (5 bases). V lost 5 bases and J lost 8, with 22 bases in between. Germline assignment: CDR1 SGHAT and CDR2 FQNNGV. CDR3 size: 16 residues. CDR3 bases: TGTGCCAGCAGCGGAACTAGTTTTTACCCCCTAGATGAGCAGTTCTTC. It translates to CASSGTSFYPLDEQFF. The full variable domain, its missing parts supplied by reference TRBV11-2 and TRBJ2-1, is EAGVAQSPRYKIIEKRQSVAFWCNPISGHATLYWYQQILGQGPKLLIQFQNNGVVDDSQLPKDRFSAERLKGVDSTLKIQPAKLEDSAVYLCASSGTSFYPLDEQFFGPGTRLTVL.

The CDR3: CASSLLTGTGKETQYF. DNA of the CDR3: TGTGCCAGCAGCCTACTTACCGGGACAGGGAAAGAGACCCAGTACTTC. V gene TRBV5-4 combines with J gene TRBJ2-5; TRBD1 agrees at 9 bases. J was trimmed by 3 bases and V by 4 bases; bases with no gene match: 10. CDR3 length: 16 amino acids. Germline CDR1 and CDR2: SGHNT and YYREEE (reference sequence).

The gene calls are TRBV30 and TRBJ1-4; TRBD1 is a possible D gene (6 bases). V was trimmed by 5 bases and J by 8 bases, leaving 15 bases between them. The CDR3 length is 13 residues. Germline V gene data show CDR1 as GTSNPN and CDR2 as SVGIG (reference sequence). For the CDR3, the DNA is TGTGCCTGGGGTGGTGGGACAAAGGAAAAACTGTTTTTT. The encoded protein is CAWGGGTKEKLFF.

The CDR3 loop reads CASSRDSRSTEAFF. DNA of the CDR3: TGTGCCAGCAGCCGGGACAGCCGGAGCACTGAAGCTTTCTTT. The gene calls are TRBV5-4 and TRBJ1-1, with 7 bases aligning to TRBD1. Germline V gene sequence: CDR1 SGHNT, CDR2 YYREEE (reference sequence). V trimming: 4 bases; J trimming: 4 bases; junction bases outside the gene matches: 7. The CDR3 consists of 14 residues.

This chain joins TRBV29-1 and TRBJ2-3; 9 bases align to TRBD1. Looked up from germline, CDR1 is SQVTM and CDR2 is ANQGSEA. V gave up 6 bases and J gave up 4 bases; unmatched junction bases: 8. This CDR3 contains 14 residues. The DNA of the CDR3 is TGCAGCGTACACGCGGGACAGGGTGCAGATACGCAGTATTTT. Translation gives CSVHAGQGADTQYF.

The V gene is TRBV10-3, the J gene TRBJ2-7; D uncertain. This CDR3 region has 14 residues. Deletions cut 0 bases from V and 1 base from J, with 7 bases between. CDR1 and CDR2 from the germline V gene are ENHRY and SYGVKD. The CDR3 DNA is TGTGCCATCAGTGAGTCAGAGCGTTCCTACGAGCAGTACTTC. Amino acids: CAISESERSYEQYF.

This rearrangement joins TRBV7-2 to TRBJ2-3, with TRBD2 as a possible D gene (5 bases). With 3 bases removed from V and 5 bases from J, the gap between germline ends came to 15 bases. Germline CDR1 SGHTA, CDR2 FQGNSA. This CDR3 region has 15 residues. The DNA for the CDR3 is TGTGCCAGCAGCTTGGACCCGAGGACTCGAGATACGCAGTATTTT. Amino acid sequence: CASSLDPRTRDTQYF.

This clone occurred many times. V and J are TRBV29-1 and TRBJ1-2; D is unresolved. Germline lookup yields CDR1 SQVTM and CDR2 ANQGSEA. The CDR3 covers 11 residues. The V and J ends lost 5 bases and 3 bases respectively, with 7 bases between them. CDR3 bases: TGCAGCGTTTTGACCCACTATGGCTACACCTTC. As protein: CSVLTHYGYTF.

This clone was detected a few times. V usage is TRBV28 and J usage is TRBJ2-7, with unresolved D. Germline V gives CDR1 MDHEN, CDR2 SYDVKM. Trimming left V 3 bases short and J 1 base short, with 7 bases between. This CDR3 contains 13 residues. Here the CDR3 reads CASSLQASYEQYF. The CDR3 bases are TGTGCCAGCAGTTTGCAAGCGTCCTACGAGCAGTACTTC.

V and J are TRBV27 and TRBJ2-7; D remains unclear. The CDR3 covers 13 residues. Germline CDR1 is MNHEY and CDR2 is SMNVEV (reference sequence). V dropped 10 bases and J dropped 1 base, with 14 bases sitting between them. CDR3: CATVGFRSYEQYF. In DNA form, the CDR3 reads TGTGCCACCGTAGGGTTTAGGTCCTACGAGCAGTACTTC.

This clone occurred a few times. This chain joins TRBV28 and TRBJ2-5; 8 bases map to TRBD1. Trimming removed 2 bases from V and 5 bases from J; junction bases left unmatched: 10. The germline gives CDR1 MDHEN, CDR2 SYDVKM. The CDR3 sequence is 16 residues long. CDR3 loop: CASSLRAGGWMETQYF. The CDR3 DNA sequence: TGTGCCAGCAGTTTAAGGGCAGGGGGCTGGATGGAGACCCAGTACTTC.

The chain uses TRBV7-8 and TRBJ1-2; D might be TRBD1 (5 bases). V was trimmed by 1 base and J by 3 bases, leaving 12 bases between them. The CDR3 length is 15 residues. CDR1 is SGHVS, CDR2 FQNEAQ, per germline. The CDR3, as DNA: TGTGCCAGCAGCTTAGACCGGGGGAGGGACTATGGCTACACCTTC. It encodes CASSLDRGRDYGYTF.

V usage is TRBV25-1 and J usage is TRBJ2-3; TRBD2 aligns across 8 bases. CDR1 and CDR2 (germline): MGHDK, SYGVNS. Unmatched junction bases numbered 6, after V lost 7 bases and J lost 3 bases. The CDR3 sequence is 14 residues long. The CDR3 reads CASKGGRSTDTQYF. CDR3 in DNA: TGTGCCAGCAAGGGCGGGAGGTCAACAGATACGCAGTATTTT.

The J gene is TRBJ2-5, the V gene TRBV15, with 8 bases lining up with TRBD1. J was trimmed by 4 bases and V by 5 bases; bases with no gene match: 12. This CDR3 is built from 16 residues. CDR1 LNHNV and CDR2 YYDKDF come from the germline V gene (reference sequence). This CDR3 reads CATSGTDRGNGETQYF. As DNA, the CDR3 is TGTGCCACCAGCGGCACCGACAGGGGAAATGGAGAGACCCAGTACTTC. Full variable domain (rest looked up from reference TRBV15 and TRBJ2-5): DAMVIQNPRYQVTQFGKPVTLSCSQTLNHNVMYWYQQKSSQAPKLLFHYYDKDFNNEADTPDNFQSRRPNTSFCFLDIRSPGLGDTAMYLCATSGTDRGNGETQYFGPGTRLLVL.